The clone carrying this T cell receptor (beta chain) was recorded many times. Germline CDR1 and CDR2: SQVTM and ANQGSEA. Trimming left V 0 bases short and J 1 base short, with 13 bases between. CDR3 length: 15 amino acids. Unsorted libraries were derived from 2 million PBMCs stored at -80 C. The sample is drawn from a study of neurological immune-mediated disorders. Synthesis of cDNA was carried out by template-switch 5'RACE. The reaction used 10-nucleotide random UMIs. TCRdb reprocessed the 5' RACE reads with MiXCR, giving one entry per CDR3 protein. This table has tens of thousands of distinct CDR3 sequences, 2.5% to 3% appearing once.

J is TRBJ2-7 and V is TRBV29-1; no clear D. The receptor comes from a woman under 40 with multiple sclerosis. Sequencing was performed on PBMCs. The DNA of the CDR3 is TGCAGCGTTGAAGAAGGTCGGGCGGAGTCCTACGAGCAGTACTTC. Translated, it gives CSVEEGRAESYEQYF.